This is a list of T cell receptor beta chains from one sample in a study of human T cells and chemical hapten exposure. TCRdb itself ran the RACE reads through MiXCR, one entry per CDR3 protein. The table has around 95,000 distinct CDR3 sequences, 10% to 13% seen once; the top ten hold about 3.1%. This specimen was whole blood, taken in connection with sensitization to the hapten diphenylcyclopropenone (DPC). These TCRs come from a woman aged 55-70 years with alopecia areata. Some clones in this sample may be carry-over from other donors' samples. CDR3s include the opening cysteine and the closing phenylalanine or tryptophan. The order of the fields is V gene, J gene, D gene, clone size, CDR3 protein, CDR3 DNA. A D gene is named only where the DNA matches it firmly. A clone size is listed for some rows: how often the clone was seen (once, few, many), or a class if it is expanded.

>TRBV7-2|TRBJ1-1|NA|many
CASSLVPGLVDMNTEVFF
TGTGCCAGCAGCTTAGTACCTGGGCTGGTGGACATGAACACTGAAGTTTTCTTT
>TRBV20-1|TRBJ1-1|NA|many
CSARQAMNTEAFF
TGCAGTGCTAGGCAGGCTATGAACACTGAAGCTTTCTTT
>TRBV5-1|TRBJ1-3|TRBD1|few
CASSSGQGYGNTIYF
TGCGCCAGCAGCTCCGGACAGGGGTACGGAAACACCATATATTTT
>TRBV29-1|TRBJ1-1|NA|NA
CSVEIANLNTEAFF
TGCAGCGTTGAAATCGCGAACCTGAACACTGAAGCTTTCTTT
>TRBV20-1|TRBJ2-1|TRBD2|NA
CSAGRTSGGYGFF
TGCAGTGCCGGGAGGACTAGCGGGGGGTATGGGTTCTTC
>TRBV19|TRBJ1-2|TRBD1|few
CATSDRAGYGYTF
TGTGCCACCTCGGACAGGGCGGGCTATGGCTACACCTTC
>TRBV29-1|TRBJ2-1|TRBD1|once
CSVLPGTANNEQFF
TGCAGCGTGCTTCCCGGGACAGCCAACAATGAGCAGTTCTTC
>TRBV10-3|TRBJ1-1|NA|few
CAISESGLSTEAFF
TGTGCCATCAGTGAGTCAGGGTTGTCCACTGAAGCTTTCTTT
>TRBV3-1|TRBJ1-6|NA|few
CASNPLPGQFGSPLHF
TGTGCCAGCAACCCATTGCCGGGGCAATTTGGATCACCCCTCCACTTT
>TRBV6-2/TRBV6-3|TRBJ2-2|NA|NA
CASTPGGFTGELFF
TGTGCCAGCACCCCCGGGGGCTTCACCGGGGAGCTGTTTTTT